This paragraph reports one TCR beta chain. This CDR3 spans 13 amino acids. Between the trimmed V and J ends, which lost 6 bases and 4 bases, there was a span of 9 bases. First-strand cDNA relied on TRAV- and TRBV-specific primers spanning alpha and beta chains. For amplifying TCRs, the PCR ran for around 20 cycles with Phusion, which was used together with a constant-region primer and the adapter on the V primers. TCRdb ran MiXCR on the reads and lists one entry per CDR3 protein. The sample includes roughly 30,000 distinct CDR3 sequences, roughly 49% of them seen just once. This entry comes from a study of low-dose radiotherapy and immunotherapy resistance in tumors. Study as a whole: Treatment included intravenous cyclophosphamide dosed at 200 mg/m2 every two weeks, one day before radiation and immunotherapy.

Indicated time point: after trial treatment. Treatment described: LDRT plus nivolumab, ipilimumab, low-dose cyclophosphamide and aspirin (RACIN trial). The receptor's source is a male donor with gallbladder cancer. The rearrangement joins TRBV12-3 or TRBV12-4 to TRBJ1-4; no definite D call. The material was PBMCs, obtained after low-dose radiotherapy plus immunotherapy. The CDR3 DNA is TGTGCCAGCAGCTCAGGCCTTAATGAAAAACTGTTTTTT. Translating gives CASSSGLNEKLFF.